This TCR beta chain was observed in a study of shared clonotypes between healthy human individuals (dated by TCRdb to about 2020). Concerning the study at large: The cohort included a few men and a couple of women between 18 and 49 years of age. Per donor, three plates each were used for CD4 naive and CD4 memory, two for CD8 naive, and one for CD8 memory. Per donor, leukapheresis produced somewhere between about 0.85 and 8.9 billion PBMCs. The study deeply sequenced blood TCR repertoires of five healthy adults to estimate repertoire size and the extent of clonotype sharing between individuals. Different laboratories and diverse techniques were used to prepare libraries and sequence TCR repertoires, to increase sequencing depth and limit assay-specific biases. The study at large found these results: Pairwise subsampling led to the expectation that sequencing depth would affect the degree of clonotype sharing among donors. Naive subsets generally had larger estimated clonotype richness than memory subsets. Because the study included a small number of donors, the genetic and exposure-history diversity represented was limited. Even with the large sequencing depth, rarefaction of the sorted-subset datasets indicated that sequencing was incomplete. Clonotypes shared by all four sorted-subset donors showed higher generation probabilities than non-shared clonotypes. Sampling was restricted to blood, and TCR repertoires in tissues likely differ from the TCR repertoires found in blood. Across several donors, about 5% of naive CD4, roughly 3.5% of naive CD8, approximately 2.5% of memory CD4, and 0.4% of memory CD8 clonotypes were shared.

CD8 naive samples were CD45RO-negative cells positively selected for CCR7, giving a CD45RA+CCR7+ population that excluded TemRA cells. Healthy HIV-negative adults with no recently reported acute infections or vaccinations were included as donors. All donors were Caucasian adults living in Nashville, Tennessee, USA. Blood was obtained by leukapheresis, after which PBMCs were separated by Ficoll-Histopaque density gradient centrifugation and cryopreserved in liquid nitrogen vapor phase. Analytical flow cytometry was used to check the purity and quantity of every magnetically sorted T cell population. From each sorted fraction, genomic DNA was isolated and quantified by UV absorbance on a Nanodrop 2000c. The CDR3 runs 17 amino acids, cysteine and phenylalanine included. Only the CDR3 part of the read is kept: 51 bases, read in frame from the first base. Looking up the germline V gene (reference sequence) yields CDR1 PRHDT and CDR2 FYEKMQ. Trimming leaves V shorter by 5 bases and J shorter by 3 bases, with the junction holding 12 bases beyond the gene matches.

TCR CDR3 regions were amplified from genomic DNA by multiplex PCR using the deep immunoSEQ assay. Extracted genomic DNA from each cell subset was spread evenly across all wells of several immunoSEQ 96-well plates, with each plate serving as a replicate. For sorted subsets, approximately 200 ng of genomic DNA, equivalent to around 30,000 T cell genomes, went into each replicate PCR. Purified libraries were quantified with a Qubit 3.0 fluorometer, sized on a Bioanalyzer 2100, and re-quantified with the KAPA Library Quantification kit. Every immunoSEQ 96-well plate was sequenced on a separate single-read 150-cycle Illumina NextSeq 550 flow cell. In the authors' own workflow: Because the immunoSEQ output held only junctional sequences and lacked quality scores, the filtering could not match the filtering applied to full-length reads. To assign V/J genes and CDR3, sequences were annotated using PyIR, a Python wrapper for IgBLAST v1.9, with IMGT germline references. Reads were filtered out if the reads had weak V/J assignments (E-value above 1e-6), no CDR3, stop codons, out-of-frame junctions, or ambiguous translated residues. A V3J clonotype was defined by an identical inferred V gene, J gene, and CDR3 amino acid sequence. Percentage overlap between repertoires was calculated by dividing the number of shared unique clonotypes by the size of the smaller repertoire. Richness of each repertoire was evaluated using RTK rarefaction, the Chao1 estimator, and Recon v2.1 estimates of unobserved clonotypes. Generation probabilities for all TCRbeta clonotypes obtained by the gDNA method from a few donors were computed using OLGA. Held by TCRdb, this immuneACCESS table contains in-frame sequences only and omits some clones. Under half of the omission traces to an unresolved V gene where checked; the cause of the rest is unknown. V, J and clone size are taken as reported in that table, and D and trimming were inferred from the DNA itself. The table for this sample lists about 2.1 million clones; just under 95% of them were counted only once. Under 2% of the sample lies in the top ten.

In the case of this clone: Its antigen target is currently unknown. No much larger clonotype is one base removed from it; base qualities were not supplied.

This receptor was obtained from a young man in good health. Some clones in this sample may be carry-over from other donors' samples. Input material: naive CD8+ T cells from PBMCs. The sample's cell subset or site, from its label and the paper: CD45RA+CCR7+. The rearranged segments are TRBV13 and TRBJ2-2, with 7 bases aligning to TRBD2. Here is the DNA: TGTGCCAGCAGCGACCCCGGGGGAGGGGTGTACACCGGGGAGCTGTTTTTT. This codes for CASSDPGGGVYTGELFF.